This record concerns one T cell receptor (beta chain) sequence. Antigen: not known. This sample is drawn from a study of cytomegalovirus exposure and HLA in healthy donors. Study results and caveats: There were 160 or so TCR beta chains listed as cytomegalovirus-associated.

It was with 60 Vbeta and 13 Jbeta primers that the PCR ran. Generated by immunoSEQ multiplex PCR, the TCRdb table keeps only in-frame clones and is missing some. The sample lists over 200,000 clones, 70% to 85% occurring once. The CDR3 runs 13 residues. Germline CDR1 MNHNS, CDR2 SASEGT. Sequenced: PBMCs. This receptor was identified in a woman aged 40 to 50 in good health and CMV-seronegative. The chain recombines TRBV6-1 with TRBJ2-5, with a tentative D call TRBD1 (5 bases). The J call is in doubt because the DNA end fits TRBJ2-7 better. In DNA, the CDR3 is TGTGCCAGCAGTGAACAGGGTACCTACGAGCAGTACTTC. Translating it yields CASSEQGTYEQYF.